This T cell receptor (beta chain) is drawn from a study of spatial heterogeneity in lung cancer. Study overall: The study observed each unique TCR and UMI combination more than ten times on average in raw reads. General study findings and limits: It was found that expanded intratumoral alpha and beta TCR counts tracked tumor mutation counts.

The time point here: sample taken at primary tumor resection. This clonotype has a handful of counts. The antigen remains unidentified. Every TCR cDNA molecule bore its own unique molecular identifier. TCRdb ran MiXCR on the 5' RACE reads and lists one entry per CDR3 protein. The sample has fewer than 15,000 distinct CDR3 sequences, approximately 5.4% seen once. The sequencing here drew on lung tumor tissue, taken at surgery. The clonotype was recovered from a female donor with early-stage non-small cell lung cancer.

CDR3 region: CASREADGYTF. The CDR3 nucleotides are TGTGCCAGCAGGGAAGCGGATGGCTACACCTTC. The chain recombines TRBV6-5 with TRBJ1-2; no clear D gene. This CDR3 is 11 amino acids long. Trimming pared 6 bases from V and 6 bases from J, leaving 8 bases between. CDR1 and CDR2 from the germline V gene are MNHEY and SVGAGI.